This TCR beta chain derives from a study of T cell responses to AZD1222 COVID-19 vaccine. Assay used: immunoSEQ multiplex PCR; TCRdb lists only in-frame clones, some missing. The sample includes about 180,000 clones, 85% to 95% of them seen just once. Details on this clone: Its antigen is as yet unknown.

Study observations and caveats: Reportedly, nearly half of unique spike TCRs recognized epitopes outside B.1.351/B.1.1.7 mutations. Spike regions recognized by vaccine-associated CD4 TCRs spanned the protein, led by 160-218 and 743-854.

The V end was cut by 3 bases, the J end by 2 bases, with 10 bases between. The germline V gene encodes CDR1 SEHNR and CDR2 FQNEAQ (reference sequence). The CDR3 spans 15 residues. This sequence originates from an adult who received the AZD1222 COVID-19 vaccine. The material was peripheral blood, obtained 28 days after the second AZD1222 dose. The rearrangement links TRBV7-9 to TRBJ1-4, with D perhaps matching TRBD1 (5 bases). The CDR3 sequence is CASSLGGETNEKLFF. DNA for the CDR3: TGTGCCAGCAGCTTGGGAGGGGAGACTAATGAAAAACTGTTTTTT.